The 17 T cell receptor beta chains listed next were all sequenced from one sample in a study of CD8 T cells in ankylosing spondylitis. Broader study findings: What appeared characteristic of ankylosing spondylitis blood was a TCR beta motif of eight highly homologous variants.

The antigens these receptors bind are not known. TCRdb used MiXCR to reprocess the 5' RACE reads, holding one entry per CDR3 protein. The repertoire consists of approximately 440,000 distinct CDR3 sequences, with under 20% occurring once and the leading ten covering over 1%. Sequencing was performed on blood, either unsorted or a sorted T cell fraction (not recorded which). The receptors come from a male donor with ankylosing spondylitis.

This chain links TRBV20-1 with TRBJ2-7, with a possible D match to TRBD1 (6 bases). CDR1 is DFQATT and CDR2 is SNEGSKA in the germline V gene (reference sequence). The CDR3 contains 14 residues. The V end lost 8 bases, the J end lost 3 bases, and 20 bases lay between the germline ends. The CDR3 DNA is TGCAGTCTACAAGAAATGGGGGCCTTCTACGAGCAGTACTTC. The encoded protein is CSLQEMGAFYEQYF.

V is TRBV12-3 or TRBV12-4 and J is TRBJ1-1, with 7 nucleotides matching TRBD1. V was clipped by 8 bases and J by 0 bases; unmatched bases: 15. This CDR3 is 17 amino acids long. This chain's CDR3 is CASGLGQMGLMNTEAFF. The CDR3 DNA reads TGTGCCAGCGGACTGGGACAGATGGGCCTCATGAACACTGAAGCTTTCTTT.

This clonotype showed up just a few times. The gene calls are TRBV5-1 and TRBJ2-7; 7 bases map to TRBD1. Trimming removed 4 bases from V and 6 bases from J; junction bases left unmatched: 10. The CDR3 sequence is 14 residues long. Germline assignment: CDR1 SGHRS and CDR2 YFSETQ. In DNA, the CDR3 is TGCGCCAGCAGCCTAATGACAGGGCCCGCCGAGCAGTACTTC. It specifies CASSLMTGPAEQYF.

The genes are TRBV12-3 or TRBV12-4 and TRBJ2-5; perhaps TRBD2 as D (7 bases). V lost 6 bases and J lost 4, with 18 bases in between. The CDR3 contains 15 residues. CDR3 nucleotides: TGTGCCAGCAGGCCTGGGGCGGGGGCGGGAGAGACCCAGTACTTC. It yields the protein CASRPGAGAGETQYF.

This clonotype was recorded at least ten times. The chain joins TRBV29-1 to TRBJ1-1, with D perhaps matching TRBD1 (6 bases). This CDR3 region has 14 residues. Germline CDR1 SQVTM, CDR2 ANQGSEA. Trimming cost V 3 bases and J 1 base, with 12 bases left between them. The CDR3 spells CSVDRGQPNTEAFF. CDR3 sequence (DNA): TGCAGCGTTGACAGGGGTCAACCGAACACTGAAGCTTTCTTT.

There are a few counts of this clonotype. This chain links TRBV20-1 with TRBJ2-1; TRBD1 agrees at 10 bases. V dropped 6 bases and J dropped 0; count of bases not matched to a gene: 8. The germline CDR1 and CDR2 sequences are DFQATT and SNEGSKA (reference sequence). The CDR3 is made up of 16 amino acids. CDR3 coding DNA: TGCAGTGCGACAGGGGGCGCGGGAGTCTCCTACAATGAGCAGTTCTTC. Translating it yields CSATGGAGVSYNEQFF.

The chain employs TRBV7-9 and TRBJ1-2, with a tentative D call TRBD1 (5 bases). The V gene lost 1 base and the J gene lost 8 bases, with 23 bases spanning the gap. This CDR3 contains 17 residues. Germline values: CDR1 SEHNR, CDR2 FQNEAQ (reference sequence). CDR3 nucleotides: TGTGCCAGCAGCTTAGGTGTGACAGAGGCCCTTTTGGGCGGCTACACCTTC. Amino acid sequence: CASSLGVTEALLGGYTF.

This clonotype occurred a few times. The chain joins TRBV18 to TRBJ2-5, with D maybe TRBD2 (6 bases). Germline V lookup: CDR1 KGHSH, CDR2 LQKENI. This CDR3 spans 15 amino acids. V was pared by 6 bases and J by 3 bases, with 17 bases between. This chain's CDR3 is CASSPPGRGEETQYF. In DNA form, the CDR3 reads TGTGCCAGCTCGCCCCCGGGGCGGGGTGAAGAGACCCAGTACTTC.

This clonotype showed up just a few times. The chain recombines TRBV6-5 with TRBJ2-5; 7 bases fit TRBD1. The germline gives CDR1 MNHEY, CDR2 SVGAGI. The CDR3 runs 15 residues. Germline trimming cut 2 bases from V and 5 bases from J; bases unmatched to any gene: 8. The CDR3 loop reads CASSYPTGSMETQYF. The CDR3, as DNA: TGTGCCAGCAGTTACCCGACAGGGTCAATGGAGACCCAGTACTTC.

This clonotype was picked up a small number of times. The J gene is TRBJ2-3, the V gene TRBV3-1, with 9 bases that match TRBD2. The CDR3 spans 16 residues. Trimming removed 3 bases from V and 1 base from J; junction bases left unmatched: 5. Germline V gives CDR1 LGHDT, CDR2 YNNKEL (reference sequence). The CDR3 loop is CASSHQAGGGTDTQYF. CDR3 in DNA: TGTGCCAGCAGCCACCAAGCGGGGGGAGGCACAGATACGCAGTATTTT.

This clonotype came up a few times. J is TRBJ2-6 and V is TRBV20-1; D possibly corresponds to TRBD2 (5 bases). The germline gives CDR1 DFQATT, CDR2 SNEGSKA (reference sequence). Trimming pared 1 base from V and 2 bases from J, leaving 6 bases between. The CDR3 is made up of 14 amino acids. In DNA form, the CDR3 reads TGCAGTGCTAGAGTCGGGGCTGGGGCCAACGTCCTGACTTTC. As protein: CSARVGAGANVLTF.

This clonotype was detected a few times. The rearrangement uses TRBV12-3 or TRBV12-4 and TRBJ1-4, with 9 positions matching TRBD1. This CDR3 has 12 amino acids. The V gene end was trimmed by 5 bases and the J gene end by 9 bases; junction bases not matched to a gene: 1. The CDR3 here is CASSNRGQKLFF. Written as DNA, the CDR3 is TGTGCCAGCAGTAACAGGGGGCAAAAACTGTTTTTT.

This clonotype appeared a few times. The chain couples TRBV3-1 to TRBJ2-7; 7 bases fit TRBD1. Germline CDR1 LGHDT, CDR2 YNNKEL (reference sequence). This CDR3 contains 15 residues. Trimming at V came to 1 base and at J to 3 bases, leaving 6 bases not matched to a gene. The CDR3 nucleotides are TGTGCCAGCAGCCAAGTCCCGGGACAGAGCTACGAGCAGTACTTC. It yields the protein CASSQVPGQSYEQYF.

This clonotype appeared many times. The rearrangement uses TRBV7-9 and TRBJ2-3; 7 nucleotides align to TRBD1. Trimming cost V 5 bases and J 3 bases; bases outside gene matches: 11. The CDR3 loop spans 16 amino acids. Germline CDR1 is SEHNR and CDR2 is FQNEAQ (reference sequence). CDR3 loop: CASSQRLGGETDTQYF. CDR3 DNA: TGTGCCAGCAGCCAGCGGTTAGGGGGCGAGACAGATACGCAGTATTTT.

This clonotype was seen only a few times. The chain carries TRBV24-1 and TRBJ2-2; 8 bases fit TRBD1. The CDR3 sequence is 14 residues long. Trimming took 7 bases from V and 1 from J; bases not matched to a gene: 1. Germline assignment: CDR1 KGHDR and CDR2 SFDVKD. CDR3 bases: TGTGCCACCAGGGGGACAGGGAACACCGGGGAGCTGTTTTTT. Translated, it gives CATRGTGNTGELFF.

This clonotype has more than one count but fewer than ten. V is TRBV3-1 and J is TRBJ1-3; possible D gene TRBD1, 5 bases. The CDR3 extends over 13 amino acids. Trimming removed 1 base at V and 12 bases at J, with 13 bases between. From germline, CDR1 is LGHDT and CDR2 YNNKEL (reference sequence). In nucleotides, the CDR3 is TGTGCCAGCAGCCAAGGGTCCAGGGTGAGCATATATTTT. It translates to CASSQGSRVSIYF.

This clonotype was seen only a few times. The chain has TRBV18 and TRBJ1-3; no clear D gene. Germline CDR1 reads KGHSH; CDR2 reads LQKENI. V was clipped by 1 base and J by 1 base, with 17 bases between them. The CDR3 consists of 18 residues. Written as DNA, the CDR3 is TGTGCCAGCTCACCACGGTTATCGGCCGGGTCATCTGGAAACACCATATATTTT. Translated: CASSPRLSAGSSGNTIYF.